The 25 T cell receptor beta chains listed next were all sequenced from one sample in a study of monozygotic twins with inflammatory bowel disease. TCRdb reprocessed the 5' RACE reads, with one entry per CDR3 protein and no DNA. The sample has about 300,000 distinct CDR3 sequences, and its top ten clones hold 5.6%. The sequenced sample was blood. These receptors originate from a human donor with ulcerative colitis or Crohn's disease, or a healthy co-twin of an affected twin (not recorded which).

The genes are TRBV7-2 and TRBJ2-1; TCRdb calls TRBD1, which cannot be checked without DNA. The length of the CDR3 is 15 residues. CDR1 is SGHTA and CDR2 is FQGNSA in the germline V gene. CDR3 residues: CASSLDWATADEQFF.

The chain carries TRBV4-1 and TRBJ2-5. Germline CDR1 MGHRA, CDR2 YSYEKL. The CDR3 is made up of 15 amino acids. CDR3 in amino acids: CASSQVQAPQETQYF.

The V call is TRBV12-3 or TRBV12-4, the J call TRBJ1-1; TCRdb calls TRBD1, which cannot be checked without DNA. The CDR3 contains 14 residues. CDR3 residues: CASSPRDYDTEAFF.

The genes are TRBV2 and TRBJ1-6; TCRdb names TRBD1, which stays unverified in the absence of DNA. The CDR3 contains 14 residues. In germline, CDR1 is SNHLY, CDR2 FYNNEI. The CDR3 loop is CASREQGVNSPLHF.

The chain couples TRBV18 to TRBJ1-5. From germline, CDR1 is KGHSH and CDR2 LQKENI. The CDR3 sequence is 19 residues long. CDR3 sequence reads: CASSSITGSKGGGNQPQHF.

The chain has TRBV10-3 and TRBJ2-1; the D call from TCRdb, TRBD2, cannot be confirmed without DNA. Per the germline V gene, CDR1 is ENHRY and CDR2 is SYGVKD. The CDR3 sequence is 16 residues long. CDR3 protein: CAIGGTSGRAPNEQFF.

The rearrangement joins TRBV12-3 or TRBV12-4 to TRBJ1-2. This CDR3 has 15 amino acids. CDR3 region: CASSLGGGVASGYTF.

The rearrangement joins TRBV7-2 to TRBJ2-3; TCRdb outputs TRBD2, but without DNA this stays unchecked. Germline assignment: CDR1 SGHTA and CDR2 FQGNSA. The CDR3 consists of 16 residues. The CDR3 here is CASSHLLAGGPDTQYF.

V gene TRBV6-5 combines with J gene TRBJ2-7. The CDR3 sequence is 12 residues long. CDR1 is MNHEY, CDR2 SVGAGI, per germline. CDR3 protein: CATGRGSYEQYF.

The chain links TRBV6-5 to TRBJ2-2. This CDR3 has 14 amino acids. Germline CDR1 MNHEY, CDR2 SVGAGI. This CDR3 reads CASSYSTYTGELFF.

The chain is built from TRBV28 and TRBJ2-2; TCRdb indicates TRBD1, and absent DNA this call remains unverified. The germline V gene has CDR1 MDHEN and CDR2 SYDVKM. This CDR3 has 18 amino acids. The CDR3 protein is CASSTIPGGRLSTGELFF.

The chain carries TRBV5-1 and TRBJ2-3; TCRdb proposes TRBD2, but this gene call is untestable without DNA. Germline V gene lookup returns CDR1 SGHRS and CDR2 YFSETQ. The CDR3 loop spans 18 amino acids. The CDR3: CASTLGSGGPQRTDTQYF. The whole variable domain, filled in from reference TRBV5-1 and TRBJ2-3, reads KAGVTQTPRYLIKTRGQQVTLSCSPISGHRSVSWYQQTPGQGLQFLFEYFSETQRNKGNFPGRFSGRQFSNSRSEMNVSTLELGDSALYLCASTLGSGGPQRTDTQYFGPGTRLTVL.

CDR3 amino acids: CASSAYRGTNTGELFF. The V gene is TRBV19, the J gene TRBJ2-2; TCRdb gives TRBD1 as the D gene, but with no DNA this cannot be confirmed. This CDR3 is built from 16 residues. CDR1 and CDR2 (germline): LNHDA, SQIVND (reference sequence).

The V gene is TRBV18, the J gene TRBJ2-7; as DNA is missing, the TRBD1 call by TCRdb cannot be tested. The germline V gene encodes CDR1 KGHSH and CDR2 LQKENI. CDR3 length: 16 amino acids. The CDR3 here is CASSPGRAGEGYEQYF.

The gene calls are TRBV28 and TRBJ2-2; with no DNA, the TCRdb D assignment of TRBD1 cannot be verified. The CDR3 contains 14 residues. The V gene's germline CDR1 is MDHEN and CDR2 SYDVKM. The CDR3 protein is CASSPTGETGELFF.

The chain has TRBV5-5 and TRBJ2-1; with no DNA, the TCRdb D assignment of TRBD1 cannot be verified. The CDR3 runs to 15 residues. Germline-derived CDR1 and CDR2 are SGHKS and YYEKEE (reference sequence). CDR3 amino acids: CASSSGTGGFIEQFF.

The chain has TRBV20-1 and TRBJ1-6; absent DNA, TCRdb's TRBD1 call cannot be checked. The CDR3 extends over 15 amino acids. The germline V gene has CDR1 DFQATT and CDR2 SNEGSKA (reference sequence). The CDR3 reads CSARDLSLLNSPLHF.

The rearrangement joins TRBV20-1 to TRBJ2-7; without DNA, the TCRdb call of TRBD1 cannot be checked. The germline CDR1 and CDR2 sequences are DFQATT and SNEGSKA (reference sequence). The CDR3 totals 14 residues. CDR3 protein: CSAKTGKNSYEQYF.

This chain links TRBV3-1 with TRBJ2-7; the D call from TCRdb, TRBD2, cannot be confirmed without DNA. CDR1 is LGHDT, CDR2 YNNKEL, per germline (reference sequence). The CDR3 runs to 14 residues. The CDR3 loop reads CASSPETSVIEQYF.

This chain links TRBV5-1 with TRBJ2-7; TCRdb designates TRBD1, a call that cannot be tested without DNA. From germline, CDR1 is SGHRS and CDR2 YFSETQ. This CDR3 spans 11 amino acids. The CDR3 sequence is CSSSRDSVQYF.

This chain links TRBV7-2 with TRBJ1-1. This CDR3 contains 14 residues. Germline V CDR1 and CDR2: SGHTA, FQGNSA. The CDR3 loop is CASSPAFLGTEAFF.

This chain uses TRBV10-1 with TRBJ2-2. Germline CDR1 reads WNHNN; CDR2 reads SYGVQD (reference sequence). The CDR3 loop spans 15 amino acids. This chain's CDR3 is CASSESMGNTGELFF.

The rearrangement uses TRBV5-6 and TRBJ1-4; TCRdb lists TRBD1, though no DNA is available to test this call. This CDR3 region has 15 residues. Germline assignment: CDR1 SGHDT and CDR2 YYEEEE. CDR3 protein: CASSAGGSPYEKLFF.

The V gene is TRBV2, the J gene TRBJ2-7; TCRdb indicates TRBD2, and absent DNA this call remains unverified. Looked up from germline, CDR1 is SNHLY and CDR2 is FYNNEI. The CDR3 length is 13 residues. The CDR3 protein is CTSSDGLAGEQYF.

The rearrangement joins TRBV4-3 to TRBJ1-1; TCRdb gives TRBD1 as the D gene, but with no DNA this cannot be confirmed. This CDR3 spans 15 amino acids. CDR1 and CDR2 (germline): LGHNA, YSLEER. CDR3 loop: CASSQGGGLNTEAFF.